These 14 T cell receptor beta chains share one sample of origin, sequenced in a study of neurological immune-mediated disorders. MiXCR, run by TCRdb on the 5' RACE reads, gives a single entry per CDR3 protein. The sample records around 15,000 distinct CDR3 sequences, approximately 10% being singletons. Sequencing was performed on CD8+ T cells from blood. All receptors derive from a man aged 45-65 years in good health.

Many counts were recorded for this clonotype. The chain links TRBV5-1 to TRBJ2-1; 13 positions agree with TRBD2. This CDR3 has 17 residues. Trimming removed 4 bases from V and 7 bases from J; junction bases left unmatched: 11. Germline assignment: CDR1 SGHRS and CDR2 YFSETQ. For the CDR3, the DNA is TGCGCCAGCAGCCTTGGGACTAGCGGGGAGGGCCGGAATGAGCAGTTCTTC. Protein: CASSLGTSGEGRNEQFF.

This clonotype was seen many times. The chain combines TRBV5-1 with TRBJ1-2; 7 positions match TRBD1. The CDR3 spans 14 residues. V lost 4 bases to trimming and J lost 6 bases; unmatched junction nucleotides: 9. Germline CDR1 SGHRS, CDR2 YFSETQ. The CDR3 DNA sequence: TGCGCCAGCAGCCCGTATGCAGGGGGAGATGGCTACACCTTC. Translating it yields CASSPYAGGDGYTF.

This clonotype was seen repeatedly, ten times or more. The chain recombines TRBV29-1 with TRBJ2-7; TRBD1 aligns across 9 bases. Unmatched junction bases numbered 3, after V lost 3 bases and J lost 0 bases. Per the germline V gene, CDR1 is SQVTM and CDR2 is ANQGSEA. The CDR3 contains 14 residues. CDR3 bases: TGCAGCGTTGACCCGGGACAGGGCTCCTACGAGCAGTACTTC. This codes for CSVDPGQGSYEQYF.

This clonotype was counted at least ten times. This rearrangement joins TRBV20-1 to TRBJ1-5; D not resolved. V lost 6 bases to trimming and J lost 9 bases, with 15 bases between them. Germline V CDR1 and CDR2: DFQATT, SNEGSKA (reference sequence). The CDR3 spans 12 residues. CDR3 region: CSAPGAPRPQHF. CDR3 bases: TGCAGTGCCCCGGGTGCACCGCGGCCCCAGCATTTT.

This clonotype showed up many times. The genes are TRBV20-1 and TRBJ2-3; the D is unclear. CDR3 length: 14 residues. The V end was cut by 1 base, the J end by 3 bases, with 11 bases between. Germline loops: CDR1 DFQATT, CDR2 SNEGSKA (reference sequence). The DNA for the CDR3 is TGCAGTGCTAGAGCTGGCGATGGGACAGATACGCAGTATTTT. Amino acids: CSARAGDGTDTQYF.

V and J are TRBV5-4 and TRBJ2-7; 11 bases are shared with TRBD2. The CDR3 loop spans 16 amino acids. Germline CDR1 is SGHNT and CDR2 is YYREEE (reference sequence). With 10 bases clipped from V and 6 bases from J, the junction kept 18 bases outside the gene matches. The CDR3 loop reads CAYPTGLTSGDVEQYF. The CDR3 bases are TGTGCCTACCCCACAGGACTGACTAGCGGGGATGTCGAGCAGTACTTC.

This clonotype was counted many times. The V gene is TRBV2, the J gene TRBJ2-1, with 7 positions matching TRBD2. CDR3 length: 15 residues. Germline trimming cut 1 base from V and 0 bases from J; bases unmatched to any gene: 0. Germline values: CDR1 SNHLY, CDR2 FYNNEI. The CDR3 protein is CASSEGGSSYNEQFF. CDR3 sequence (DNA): TGTGCCAGCAGTGAAGGCGGGAGCTCCTACAATGAGCAGTTCTTC.

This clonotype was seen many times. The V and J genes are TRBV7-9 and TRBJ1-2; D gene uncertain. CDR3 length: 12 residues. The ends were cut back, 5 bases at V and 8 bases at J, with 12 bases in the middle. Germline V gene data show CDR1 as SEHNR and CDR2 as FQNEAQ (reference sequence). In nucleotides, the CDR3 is TGTGCCAGCAGCAGGGATGAAGGGGGCTACACCTTC. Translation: CASSRDEGGYTF.

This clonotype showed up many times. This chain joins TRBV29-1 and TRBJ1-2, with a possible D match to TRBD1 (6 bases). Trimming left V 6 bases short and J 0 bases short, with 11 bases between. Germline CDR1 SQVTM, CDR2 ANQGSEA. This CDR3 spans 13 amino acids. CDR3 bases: TGCAGCGTAGGGGACAAGCCTAACTATGGCTACACCTTC. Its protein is CSVGDKPNYGYTF.

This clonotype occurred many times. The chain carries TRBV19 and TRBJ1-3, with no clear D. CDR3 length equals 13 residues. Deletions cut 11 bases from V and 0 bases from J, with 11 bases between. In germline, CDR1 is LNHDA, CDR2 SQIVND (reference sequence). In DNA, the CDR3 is TGTGCCTGGGGAGAGAGCTCTGGAAACACCATATATTTT. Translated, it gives CAWGESSGNTIYF.

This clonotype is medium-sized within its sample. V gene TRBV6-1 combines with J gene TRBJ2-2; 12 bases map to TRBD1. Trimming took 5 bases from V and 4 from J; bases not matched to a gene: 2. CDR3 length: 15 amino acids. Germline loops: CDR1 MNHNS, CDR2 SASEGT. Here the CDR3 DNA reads TGTGCCAGCAGTTCGGGACAGGGGGCCACCGGGGAGCTGTTTTTT. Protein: CASSSGQGATGELFF.

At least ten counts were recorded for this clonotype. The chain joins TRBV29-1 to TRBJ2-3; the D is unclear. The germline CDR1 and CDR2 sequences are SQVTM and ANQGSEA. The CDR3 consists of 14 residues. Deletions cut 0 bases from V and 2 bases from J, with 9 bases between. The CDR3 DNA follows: TGCAGCGTTGAAGATTTGGGATTCACAGATACGCAGTATTTT. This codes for CSVEDLGFTDTQYF.

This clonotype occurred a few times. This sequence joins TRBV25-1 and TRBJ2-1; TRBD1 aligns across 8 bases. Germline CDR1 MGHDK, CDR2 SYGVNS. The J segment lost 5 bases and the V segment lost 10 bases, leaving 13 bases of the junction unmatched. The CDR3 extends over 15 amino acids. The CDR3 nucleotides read TGTGCCACCCAGACGACCAGGGGGCAACACAATGAGCAGTTCTTC. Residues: CATQTTRGQHNEQFF.

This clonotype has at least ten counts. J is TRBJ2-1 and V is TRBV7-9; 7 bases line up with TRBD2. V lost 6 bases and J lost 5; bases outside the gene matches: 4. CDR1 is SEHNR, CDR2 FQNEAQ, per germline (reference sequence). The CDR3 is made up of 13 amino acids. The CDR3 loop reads CASRPAGNNEQFF. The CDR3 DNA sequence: TGTGCCAGCAGACCAGCGGGAAACAATGAGCAGTTCTTC.